This T cell receptor (beta chain) was sequenced during a study of OX40 agonist ivuxolimab in advanced cancers. About the research overall: Patients receiving dose escalation had hepatocellular carcinoma, melanoma, renal cell or head and neck cancer.

CDR1 is SGHTA and CDR2 is FQGNSA in the germline V gene. The CDR3 covers 16 residues. V shed 5 bases and J shed 4 bases, with 18 bases lying between them. The table came from immunoSEQ multiplex PCR; TCRdb's copy has only in-frame clones and leaves some out. The sample yields tens of thousands of clones, around four fifths seen once. The table lists this clone with a count of one. The TCR originated in an adult with an advanced solid tumor such as melanoma, head and neck, liver or kidney cancer. Sequencing was performed on CD4+ or CD8+ T cells sorted from blood, taken in a trial of the OX40 agonist ivuxolimab. The genes are TRBV7-2 and TRBJ2-1, with a possible D match to TRBD2 (5 bases). CDR3 loop: CASSREPAVIYNEQFF. DNA for the CDR3: TGTGCCAGCAGCCGCGAACCAGCGGTTATATACAATGAGCAGTTCTTC. Using reference TRBV7-2 and TRBJ2-1 for the parts outside the CDR3, the full variable domain is GAGVSQSPSNKVTEKGKDVELRCDPISGHTALYWYRQSLGQGLEFLIYFQGNSAPDKSGLPSDRFSAERTGGSVSTLTIQRTQQEDSAVYLCASSREPAVIYNEQFFGPGTRLTVL.